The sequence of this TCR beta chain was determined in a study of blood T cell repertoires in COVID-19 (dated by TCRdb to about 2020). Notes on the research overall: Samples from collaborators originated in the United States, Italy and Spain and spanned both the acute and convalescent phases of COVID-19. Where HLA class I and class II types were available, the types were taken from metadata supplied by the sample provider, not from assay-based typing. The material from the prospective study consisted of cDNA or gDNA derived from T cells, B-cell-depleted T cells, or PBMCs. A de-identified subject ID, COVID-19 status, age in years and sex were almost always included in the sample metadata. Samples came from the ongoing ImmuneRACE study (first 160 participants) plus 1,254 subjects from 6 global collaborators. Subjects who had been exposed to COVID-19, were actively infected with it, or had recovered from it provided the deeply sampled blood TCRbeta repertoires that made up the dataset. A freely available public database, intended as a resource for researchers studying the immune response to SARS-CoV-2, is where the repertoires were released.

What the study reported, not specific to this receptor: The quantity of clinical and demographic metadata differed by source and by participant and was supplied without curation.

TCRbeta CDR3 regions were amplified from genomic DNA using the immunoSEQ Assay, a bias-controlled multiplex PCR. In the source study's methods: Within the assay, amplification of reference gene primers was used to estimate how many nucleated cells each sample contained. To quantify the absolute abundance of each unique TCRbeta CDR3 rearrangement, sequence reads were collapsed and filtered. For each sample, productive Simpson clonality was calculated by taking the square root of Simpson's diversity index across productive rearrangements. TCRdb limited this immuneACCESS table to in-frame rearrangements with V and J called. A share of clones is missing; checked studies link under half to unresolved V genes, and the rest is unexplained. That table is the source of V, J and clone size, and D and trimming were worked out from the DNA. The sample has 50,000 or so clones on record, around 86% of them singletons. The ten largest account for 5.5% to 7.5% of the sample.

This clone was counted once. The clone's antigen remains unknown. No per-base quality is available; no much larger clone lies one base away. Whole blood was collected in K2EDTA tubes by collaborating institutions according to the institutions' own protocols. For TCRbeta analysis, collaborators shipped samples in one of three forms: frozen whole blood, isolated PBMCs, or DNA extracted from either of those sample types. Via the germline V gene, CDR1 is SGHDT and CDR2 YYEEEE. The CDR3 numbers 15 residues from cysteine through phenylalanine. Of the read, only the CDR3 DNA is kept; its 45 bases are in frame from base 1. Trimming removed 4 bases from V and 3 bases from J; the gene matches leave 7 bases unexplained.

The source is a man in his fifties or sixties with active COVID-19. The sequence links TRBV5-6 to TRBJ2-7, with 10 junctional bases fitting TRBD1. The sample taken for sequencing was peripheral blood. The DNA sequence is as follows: TGTGCCAGCAGCCAGAATGGACAGGGGGACTACGAGCAGTACTTC. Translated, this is CASSQNGQGDYEQYF.